The rows below give T cell receptor beta chains drawn from one sample of a study of neoadjuvant anti-PD-1 for oral cavity cancer. Clones were sequenced by immunoSEQ multiplex PCR, and TCRdb holds only the in-frame ones, with some missing. The data contain approximately 8,400 clones, 70% of them singletons. The source material was PBMCs, sampled after nivolumab (anti-PD-1) treatment. These receptor sequences come from a person aged 35 to 85 with oral cavity squamous cell carcinoma. Each CDR3 is given with its conserved first and last residue. D genes are given only for firm matches. Clone size is given for some rows only: seen once, a few or many times, or a class if the clone is expanded.

TGTGCCAGTAGTTCGACGGGGATCTCGGCCCTCCACTTT	CASSSTGISALHF	TRBJ1-6	TRBV19	-	-
TGTGCCAGCAGCATAGAGGGTTACTACGAGCAGTACTTC	CASSIEGYYEQYF	TRBJ2-7	TRBV11-2	-	-
TGTGCCAGCAGCCCCCGGGACAGGGGGACGACCTATGGCTACACCTTC	CASSPRDRGTTYGYTF	TRBJ1-2	TRBV7-2	TRBD1	-
TGTGCCAGCAGCCGGGACAGGAATCCTGGGAATGGCTACACCTTC	CASSRDRNPGNGYTF	TRBJ1-2	TRBV7-2	TRBD1	few
TGTGCCAGCAGCGTAGACCAGGGCAGTGAAAAACTGTTTTTT	CASSVDQGSEKLFF	TRBJ1-4	TRBV9	-	-
TGTGCCATCATTGAGACAGGGGGCTATGGCTACACCTTC	CAIIETGGYGYTF	TRBJ1-2	TRBV10-3	TRBD1	-
TGTGCCAGCAGCTTAGCGACTGAAGCTTTCTTT	CASSLATEAFF	TRBJ1-1	TRBV7-2	-	-
TGTGCCAGCAGTTACTCTGGGCAGCCCCAGCATTTT	CASSYSGQPQHF	TRBJ1-5	TRBV6-5	-	few
TGTGCCAGCAGCTTCGGGGTAAATGAGCAGTTCTTC	CASSFGVNEQFF	TRBJ2-1	TRBV13	-	-
TGTGCCATCAGTGACCGGGGGGAGGCAGATACGCAGTATTTT	CAISDRGEADTQYF	TRBJ2-3	TRBV10-3	TRBD2	few
TGTGCCAGCAGCCTACATTCGAACACCGGGGAGCTGTTTTTT	CASSLHSNTGELFF	TRBJ2-2	TRBV6-5	-	-
TGTGCCAGCAGCCCTCCCGGGGTAGGCCAAGAGACCCAGTACTTC	CASSPPGVGQETQYF	TRBJ2-5	TRBV11-2	-	-
TGTGCCAGTAGTGTCAACGCTGGTGGCTACACCTTC	CASSVNAGGYTF	TRBJ1-2	TRBV19	-	-
TGCGCCAGCAGCCAATTTGACAATAGCAATCAGCCCCAGCATTTT	CASSQFDNSNQPQHF	TRBJ1-5	TRBV4-1	-	few
TGTGCCAGCAGTCCCTCCAGGGGGTCAGAGACCCAGTACTTC	CASSPSRGSETQYF	TRBJ2-5	TRBV7-9	TRBD1	few
TGTGCCAGTAGCCGAGACACGGGGCGAACTTACAATGAGCAGTTCTTC	CASSRDTGRTYNEQFF	TRBJ2-1	TRBV19	-	-
TGTGCCAGCAGCAAAGAAAGGCCAGGGTGGATATCGAAAGAGGGCGAGCAGTACTTC	CASSKERPGWISKEGEQYF	TRBJ2-7	TRBV21-1	-	-
TGTGCCAGTGGGAGATGGCAGATTAACTATGGCTACACCTTC	CASGRWQINYGYTF	TRBJ1-2	TRBV5-6	-	-